This is a list of T cell receptor beta chains from one sample in a study of blood T cells in healthy people across ages. TCRdb processed the 5' RACE reads anew with MiXCR; each CDR3 protein has one entry. The sample contains roughly 2 million distinct CDR3 sequences, about 50% of which appear only once. Sequenced sample: blood. Every receptor here comes from a middle-aged woman in good health. Both conserved end residues are part of each CDR3. Fields, in order: CDR3 length, V gene, J gene, D gene, clone size, CDR3 protein, CDR3 DNA. D genes are given only for firm matches. Rows give clone size only sometimes, using once, few, many, or a class for an expanded clone.

16	TRBV6-5	TRBJ2-6	NA	few	CASSYSRASGANVLTF	TGTGCCAGCAGTTACTCCAGGGCCTCTGGGGCCAACGTCCTGACTTTC
22	TRBV28	TRBJ2-4	NA	NA	CASSFAAGGTGGLLLAKNIQYF	TGTGCCAGCAGTTTCGCGGCGGGGGGCACAGGGGGGCTACTACTAGCCAAAAACATTCAGTACTTC
14	TRBV20-1	TRBJ2-5	NA	NA	CSAAQGGYQETQYF	TGCAGTGCAGCACAGGGGGGGTACCAAGAGACCCAGTACTTC
14	TRBV6-6	TRBJ2-1	TRBD1	NA	CAIAKGQFYNEQFF	TGTGCCATCGCTAAGGGACAGTTTTACAATGAGCAGTTCTTC
14	TRBV2	TRBJ1-1	TRBD1	NA	CASRRQGGDTEAFF	TGTGCCAGCAGGAGACAGGGGGGGGACACTGAAGCTTTCTTT
16	TRBV14	TRBJ2-1	TRBD2	NA	CASSYVAGSSYNEQFF	TGTGCCAGCAGCTACGTAGCGGGGAGCTCCTACAATGAGCAGTTCTTC
16	TRBV7-2	TRBJ2-1	TRBD2	NA	CASSLGLAGGTDEQFF	TGTGCCAGCAGCTTGGGACTAGCGGGGGGGACGGATGAGCAGTTCTTC
18	TRBV25-1	TRBJ1-6	TRBD1	NA	CASKPTSSGQGHNSPLHF	TGTGCCAGCAAACCAACCAGCTCGGGACAGGGGCATAATTCACCCCTCCACTTT
12	TRBV15	TRBJ1-2	NA	NA	CATSSRVYGYTF	TGTGCCACCAGCAGCAGGGTCTATGGCTACACCTTC
16	TRBV5-1	TRBJ2-3	TRBD1	NA	CASSFGTGGYTDTQYF	TGCGCCAGCAGCTTCGGGACAGGGGGCTACACAGATACGCAGTATTTT
15	TRBV5-5	TRBJ2-5	NA	many	CASSLAPAQTETQYF	TGTGCCAGCAGCTTGGCTCCAGCACAGACTGAGACCCAGTACTTC
16	TRBV7-9	TRBJ2-5	TRBD1	few	CASTILDRDRGETQYF	TGTGCCAGCACAATACTCGACCGGGACAGGGGGGAGACCCAGTACTTC
14	TRBV27	TRBJ1-2	NA	once	CASSLSLGLLGYTF	TGTGCCAGCAGTTTATCCTTGGGGCTCCTCGGCTACACCTTC
15	TRBV20-1	TRBJ2-3	TRBD2	few	CSAPLAAQRLDTQYF	TGCAGTGCTCCACTAGCGGCCCAGAGGTTAGATACGCAGTATTTT
15	TRBV6-5	TRBJ1-2	NA	once	CASSAGTPGDYGYTF	TGTGCCAGCAGTGCCGGGACACCTGGAGACTATGGCTACACCTTC
15	TRBV6-2/TRBV6-3	TRBJ2-1	NA	few	CASSDGGFSYNEQFF	TGTGCCAGCAGCGACGGGGGTTTCTCCTACAATGAGCAGTTCTTC
13	TRBV27	TRBJ2-7	NA	many	CASSLNPAYEQYF	TGTGCCAGCAGTTTAAATCCAGCCTACGAGCAGTACTTC
15	TRBV11-2	TRBJ2-5	NA	NA	CASSLEGGYSETQYF	TGTGCCAGCAGCTTAGAGGGGGGTTACTCGGAGACCCAGTACTTC
14	TRBV20-1	TRBJ2-1	NA	NA	CSARISGFRDEQFF	TGCAGTGCTAGAATTTCCGGGTTTAGGGATGAGCAGTTCTTC
15	TRBV20-1	TRBJ1-6	NA	NA	CNASVGGLGNSPLHF	TGCAATGCTAGTGTGGGGGGCTTAGGGAATTCACCCCTCCACTTT
17	TRBV9	TRBJ2-3	TRBD2	NA	CASSVGVSGGGTDTQYF	TGTGCCAGCAGCGTAGGTGTGAGCGGGGGAGGCACAGATACGCAGTATTTT
18	TRBV15	TRBJ1-2	TRBD1	NA	CATSRESLGQGENYGYTF	TGCGCCACCAGCAGAGAAAGCCTGGGACAGGGAGAAAACTATGGCTACACCTTC
18	TRBV7-9	TRBJ2-1	TRBD2	once	CASSTRTSGGPTYNEQFF	TGTGCCAGCAGCACACGGACTAGCGGGGGGCCGACTTACAATGAGCAGTTCTTC
12	TRBV20-1	TRBJ1-2	NA	few	CSAPGVRHGYTF	TGCAGTGCTCCAGGGGTTAGGCATGGCTACACCTTC
15	TRBV7-3	TRBJ2-1	NA	few	CASSLTFSRENEQFF	TGTGCCAGCAGCTTAACTTTCTCCAGGGAGAATGAGCAGTTCTTC
15	TRBV6-5	TRBJ2-1	TRBD1	NA	CASNTDRELYNEQFF	TGTGCCAGCAACACAGACAGGGAACTATACAATGAGCAGTTCTTC
15	TRBV29-1	TRBJ1-2	NA	NA	CSAETGYWAGRGYTF	TGCAGCGCCGAGACCGGGTATTGGGCTGGGAGAGGCTACACCTTC
12	TRBV28	TRBJ2-1	NA	NA	CASAPTYNEQFF	TGTGCCAGCGCGCCCACCTACAATGAGCAGTTCTTC
15	TRBV6-2/TRBV6-3	TRBJ2-7	NA	few	CASSYSSQGPYEQYF	TGTGCCAGCAGTTACTCGTCACAGGGACCCTACGAGCAGTACTTC
15	TRBV29-1	TRBJ2-3	TRBD2	NA	CSARLAGGLRDTQYF	TGCAGCGCTAGACTAGCGGGGGGGCTAAGAGATACGCAGTATTTT
16	TRBV11-2	TRBJ2-4	NA	few	CASSGQSLPAKNIQYF	TGTGCCAGCAGCGGACAGTCCCTACCGGCCAAAAACATTCAGTACTTC
13	TRBV25-1	TRBJ2-1	NA	few	CASSAVGGDEQFF	TGTGCCAGCAGTGCGGTCGGGGGAGATGAGCAGTTCTTC
13	TRBV6-2/TRBV6-3	TRBJ2-5	NA	NA	CASTRLGVETQYF	TGTGCCAGCACCCGACTAGGGGTAGAGACCCAGTACTTC
19	TRBV4-1	TRBJ2-5	NA	NA	CASSQYLAAGRGVQETQYF	TGCGCCAGCAGCCAATACCTGGCCGCGGGGAGGGGGGTACAAGAGACCCAGTACTTC
14	TRBV7-2	TRBJ1-4	NA	NA	CASSFRRLNEKLFF	TGTGCCAGCAGCTTCCGGAGGCTTAATGAAAAACTGTTTTTT
14	TRBV29-1	TRBJ1-2	NA	NA	CSVEDRGARYGYTF	TGCAGCGTTGAGGATCGGGGAGCCCGCTATGGCTACACCTTC
13	TRBV5-1	TRBJ1-1	NA	NA	CASSLLRVTEAFF	TGCGCCAGCAGCTTACTGCGGGTCACTGAAGCTTTCTTT
13	TRBV10-3	TRBJ2-7	TRBD1	few	CAISDDREYEQYF	TGTGCCATCAGTGATGACAGGGAATACGAGCAGTACTTC
17	TRBV4-1	TRBJ2-4	TRBD1	few	CASSQVMPGGSKNIQYF	TGCGCCAGCAGCCAAGTTATGCCAGGGGGATCCAAAAACATTCAGTACTTC
17	TRBV20-1	TRBJ2-3	TRBD2	NA	CSARDLGLARRGDTQYF	TGCAGTGCTAGAGATCTGGGACTAGCGAGGAGGGGGGATACGCAGTATTTT
15	TRBV7-9	TRBJ1-4	NA	NA	CASSLGPAINEKLFF	TGTGCCAGCAGCCTCGGGCCAGCCATTAATGAAAAACTGTTTTTT
14	TRBV9	TRBJ2-7	NA	NA	CANSSTGLTYEQYF	TGTGCCAACAGCAGTACCGGGTTGACCTACGAGCAGTACTTC
15	TRBV5-1	TRBJ2-5	TRBD1	many	CASSLAGQGQETQYF	TGCGCCAGCAGCTTGGCCGGACAGGGCCAAGAGACCCAGTACTTC
19	TRBV7-2	TRBJ2-1	TRBD2	NA	CASSSPLAGVPSSYNEQFF	TGTGCCAGCAGCTCGCCACTAGCGGGGGTGCCGAGCTCCTACAATGAGCAGTTCTTC
15	TRBV5-6	TRBJ2-1	NA	NA	CASLSTGISYNEQFF	TGTGCCAGCCTGAGTACAGGTATCTCCTACAATGAGCAGTTCTTC
15	TRBV20-1	TRBJ2-7	TRBD1	NA	CSAKRYETGGNEQYF	TGCAGTGCTAAGAGATATGAGACAGGGGGCAACGAGCAGTACTTC
17	TRBV7-2	TRBJ2-3	TRBD1	once	CASSLRRTGGPTDTQYF	TGTGCCAGCAGCTTACGCCGGACAGGGGGCCCCACAGATACGCAGTATTTT
16	TRBV7-2	TRBJ2-1	NA	NA	CASSPEASDSKHEQFF	TGTGCCAGCAGCCCGGAGGCAAGCGACTCGAAACATGAGCAGTTCTTC
15	TRBV6-2/TRBV6-3	TRBJ2-7	TRBD1	NA	CASSYSGQGIYEQYF	TGTGCCAGCAGTTACTCCGGACAGGGCATCTACGAGCAGTACTTC
17	TRBV5-1	TRBJ2-1	TRBD1	NA	CASRETETGIVYNEQFF	TGCGCCAGCCGAGAGACCGAGACAGGGATTGTCTACAATGAGCAGTTCTTC
14	TRBV5-1	TRBJ2-5	NA	NA	CASNLVVGGETQYF	TGCGCCAGCAACTTGGTTGTCGGCGGGGAGACCCAGTACTTC